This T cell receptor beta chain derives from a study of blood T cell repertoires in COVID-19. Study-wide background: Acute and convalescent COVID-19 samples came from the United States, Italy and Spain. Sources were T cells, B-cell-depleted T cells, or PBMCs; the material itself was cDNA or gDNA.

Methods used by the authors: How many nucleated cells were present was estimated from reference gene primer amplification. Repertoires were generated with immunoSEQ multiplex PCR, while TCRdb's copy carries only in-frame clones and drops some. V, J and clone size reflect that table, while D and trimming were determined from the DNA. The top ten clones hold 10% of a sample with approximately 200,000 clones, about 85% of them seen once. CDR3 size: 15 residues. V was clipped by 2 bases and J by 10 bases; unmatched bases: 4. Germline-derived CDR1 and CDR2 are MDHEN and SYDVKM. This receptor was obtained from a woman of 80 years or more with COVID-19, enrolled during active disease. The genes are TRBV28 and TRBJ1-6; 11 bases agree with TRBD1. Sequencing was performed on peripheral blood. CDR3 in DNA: TGTGCCAGCAGTTTACCGGGACAGGGGGAATCACCCCTCCACTTT. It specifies CASSLPGQGESPLHF.